This is a list of T cell receptor beta chains from one sample in a study of T cells after yellow fever vaccination. TCRdb processed the 5' RACE reads anew with MiXCR; each CDR3 protein has one entry. This table holds under 700,000 distinct CDR3 sequences, about a sixth found once. The sequencing used PBMCs, collected 5 to 6 days after the first yellow fever vaccination. The receptors here all came from a man aged 18 to 29 who received the YFV17D yellow fever vaccine. Each CDR3 is given with its conserved first and last residue. A D gene is named only where the DNA matches it firmly. Clone size is given for some rows only: seen once, a few or many times, or a class if the clone is expanded.

clone size	J gene	V gene	CDR3 length	D gene	CDR3 protein	CDR3 DNA
.	TRBJ2-3	TRBV7-3	13	.	CASSRTITDTQYF	TGTGCCAGCAGCAGGACTATTACAGATACGCAGTATTTT
.	TRBJ1-1	TRBV29-1	11	.	CSVLRTVEAFF	TGCAGCGTCTTGAGGACAGTTGAAGCTTTCTTT
many	TRBJ2-1	TRBV6-1	15	.	CASSETTSSYNEQFF	TGTGCCAGCAGTGAAACAACGTCCTCCTACAATGAGCAGTTCTTC
few	TRBJ1-2	TRBV2	12	.	CASSRTYYGYTF	TGTGCCAGCAGTCGGACTTACTATGGCTACACCTTC
.	TRBJ2-1	TRBV6-5	13	.	CASSYSNHREQFF	TGTGCCAGCAGTTACTCGAACCACCGGGAGCAGTTCTTC
few	TRBJ2-5	TRBV3-1	16	TRBD2	CASSETSGGAWETQYF	TGTGCCAGCAGCGAGACTAGCGGGGGGGCCTGGGAGACCCAGTACTTC
.	TRBJ1-2	TRBV11-2	17	TRBD1	CASSLELFPGQTYGYTF	TGTGCCAGCAGCTTAGAATTGTTCCCGGGACAGACCTATGGCTACACCTTC
few	TRBJ1-5	TRBV7-6	18	.	CASSPRPAGDLNNQPQHF	TGTGCCAGCAGCCCACGACCGGCGGGGGATCTTAACAATCAGCCCCAGCATTTT
.	TRBJ1-5	TRBV23-1	15	TRBD1	CASSHPDRVDQPQHF	TGCGCCAGCAGTCATCCTGACAGGGTCGATCAGCCCCAGCATTTT
few	TRBJ2-6	TRBV6-5	17	TRBD1	CASSYVGQGAGANVLTF	TGTGCCAGCAGTTACGTGGGACAGGGGGCTGGGGCCAACGTCCTGACTTTC
many	TRBJ2-2	TRBV3-1	13	.	CASSRRATGELFF	TGTGCCAGCAGCCGCCGGGCCACCGGGGAGCTGTTTTTT
.	TRBJ2-5	TRBV7-8	15	TRBD2	CASSQKRGPRETQYF	TGTGCCAGCAGCCAAAAGCGGGGGCCCCGGGAGACCCAGTACTTC
few	TRBJ2-2	TRBV7-9	14	.	CASSQGEGFGELFF	TGTGCCAGCAGCCAAGGTGAAGGGTTCGGGGAGCTGTTTTTT
few	TRBJ1-1	TRBV20-1	13	.	CSAIGQMNTEAFF	TGCAGTGCTATAGGACAGATGAACACTGAAGCTTTCTTT
.	TRBJ2-5	TRBV11-2	17	TRBD1	CASSPFRDSQSRETQYF	TGTGCCAGCAGCCCATTCCGGGACAGTCAATCCCGGGAGACCCAGTACTTC
few	TRBJ2-4	TRBV5-1	13	.	CASSLTGAILQYF	TGCGCCAGCAGCTTGACGGGGGCAATCCTTCAGTACTTC
.	TRBJ1-2	TRBV5-6	12	TRBD1	CASRPGQGRYTF	TGTGCCAGCAGACCGGGACAGGGCCGCTACACCTTC
many	TRBJ1-2	TRBV12-3/TRBV12-4	13	.	CASSWGYNYGYTF	TGTGCCAGCAGTTGGGGATATAACTATGGCTACACCTTC
few	TRBJ2-1	TRBV29-1	13	.	CSVLGGGINEQFF	TGCAGCGTTCTTGGGGGCGGAATAAATGAGCAGTTCTTC
.	TRBJ1-1	TRBV19	14	.	CASSSSYSDTEAFF	TGTGCCAGTAGTTCCTCGTACTCGGACACTGAAGCTTTCTTT
once	TRBJ2-3	TRBV20-1	15	TRBD1	CSARGDSVRGDTQYF	TGCAGTGCTAGAGGGGACAGTGTAAGGGGGGATACGCAGTATTTT
.	TRBJ2-3	TRBV12-3/TRBV12-4	15	.	CASSISTPLVDTQYF	TGTGCCAGCAGCATCTCCACGCCCCTTGTCGATACGCAGTATTTT
few	TRBJ2-7	TRBV5-1	13	.	CASSYGVGNEQYF	TGCGCCAGCAGCTATGGGGTAGGGAACGAGCAGTACTTC
few	TRBJ1-6	TRBV27	14	.	CASSLQEYNSPLHF	TGTGCCAGCAGCCTACAGGAATATAATTCACCCCTCCACTTT
many	TRBJ1-4	TRBV25-1	15	.	CASSESLDKFEKLFF	TGTGCCAGCAGTGAGTCCTTGGACAAATTTGAAAAACTGTTTTTT
.	TRBJ2-1	TRBV30	14	TRBD2	CAWLAGGPYNEQFF	TGTGCCTGGCTAGCGGGGGGACCGTACAATGAGCAGTTCTTC
few	TRBJ2-7	TRBV10-1	16	.	CASSESRDMRAYEQYF	TGCGCCAGCAGTGAGTCCCGGGACATGAGGGCCTACGAGCAGTACTTC
few	TRBJ1-1	TRBV27	17	.	CASSPRSFSPMNTEAFF	TGTGCCAGCAGTCCACGATCCTTTAGTCCTATGAACACTGAAGCTTTCTTT
few	TRBJ2-2	TRBV20-1	14	.	CSASRTANTGELFF	TGCAGTGCAAGCCGGACAGCCAACACCGGGGAGCTGTTTTTT
few	TRBJ2-5	TRBV5-1	13	TRBD1	CASSPDRGQTQYF	TGCGCCAGCAGCCCTGACAGGGGACAGACCCAGTACTTC
few	TRBJ1-4	TRBV7-8	15	TRBD1	CASSPWESAGGKLFF	TGTGCCAGCAGCCCATGGGAGAGTGCAGGGGGAAAACTGTTTTTT
.	TRBJ2-1	TRBV5-1	14	.	CASSSGARGSEQFF	TGCGCCAGCAGCTCAGGGGCCAGGGGAAGTGAGCAGTTCTTC
.	TRBJ2-1	TRBV5-1	13	TRBD2	CASSAGLVHEQFF	TGCGCCAGCAGCGCGGGACTAGTCCATGAGCAGTTCTTC
.	TRBJ1-3	TRBV13	16	.	CASSFGGPTQSWTIYF	TGTGCCAGCAGCTTTGGGGGGCCCACTCAATCCTGGACCATATATTTT
few	TRBJ2-1	TRBV6-2/TRBV6-3	13	.	CASSYFYGLEQFF	TGTGCCAGCAGTTACTTCTACGGGCTAGAGCAGTTCTTC
few	TRBJ1-1	TRBV20-1	14	.	CSAGLGGVGTEAFF	TGCAGTGCTGGCCTTGGCGGGGTTGGGACTGAAGCTTTCTTT
.	TRBJ2-7	TRBV5-6	15	TRBD1	CASSFFGTGFYEQYF	TGTGCCAGCAGCTTTTTCGGGACAGGGTTCTACGAGCAGTACTTC
.	TRBJ1-4	TRBV5-1	14	.	CVSSLGGFNEKLFF	TGCGTCAGCAGCTTGGGGGGATTTAATGAAAAACTGTTTTTT
few	TRBJ1-3	TRBV7-2	15	.	CASGQTWFSGNTIYF	TGTGCCAGCGGACAAACTTGGTTCTCTGGAAACACCATATATTTT
.	TRBJ1-6	TRBV5-4	16	TRBD1	CASSLGPGQVNSPLHF	TGTGCCAGCAGCTTGGGTCCGGGACAGGTTAATTCACCCCTCCACTTT
few	TRBJ1-6	TRBV7-2	15	TRBD1	CASTQLQGANSPLHF	TGTGCCAGCACCCAATTACAGGGGGCTAACTCACCCCTCCACTTT
.	TRBJ1-3	TRBV4-1	16	.	CASSQEVASSGNTIYF	TGCGCCAGCAGCCAAGAGGTGGCCTCCTCTGGAAACACCATATATTTT
few	TRBJ2-2	TRBV19	15	TRBD2	CASSERLAATGELFF	TGTGCCAGTAGTGAACGACTAGCGGCCACCGGGGAGCTGTTTTTT
many	TRBJ2-5	TRBV6-2/TRBV6-3	11	.	CASSLFETQYF	TGTGCCAGCAGTTTGTTCGAGACCCAGTACTTC
.	TRBJ1-2	TRBV12-3/TRBV12-4	15	.	CASSFSRPANYGYTF	TGTGCCAGCAGTTTTAGTCGACCCGCTAACTATGGCTACACCTTC
.	TRBJ2-3	TRBV10-3	17	.	CAISTILKSNPPDTQYF	TGTGCCATCAGCACTATTCTTAAGTCGAACCCCCCAGATACGCAGTATTTT
few	TRBJ2-1	TRBV3-1	16	TRBD2	CASSQAGAGGRNEQFF	TGTGCCAGCAGCCAAGCGGGAGCGGGGGGGCGTAATGAGCAGTTCTTC
.	TRBJ2-3	TRBV27	16	TRBD2	CASSFELAGPLDTQYF	TGTGCCAGCAGTTTCGAACTAGCGGGGCCCTTAGATACGCAGTATTTT
.	TRBJ2-7	TRBV29-1	12	.	CSVEGDSNEQYF	TGCAGCGTTGAAGGGGACTCCAACGAGCAGTACTTC
.	TRBJ1-3	TRBV4-1	15	.	CASRPAGGPGNTIYF	TGCGCCAGCAGACCGGCCGGCGGCCCTGGAAACACCATATATTTT
few	TRBJ1-5	TRBV7-4	12	.	CARILKDQPQHF	TGTGCCAGGATACTAAAAGATCAGCCCCAGCATTTT
many	TRBJ2-4	TRBV20-1	13	.	CSAEPWQLNIQYF	TGCAGTGCCGAACCTTGGCAATTGAACATTCAGTACTTC
.	TRBJ2-5	TRBV24-1	14	.	CATSDSSGLETQYF	TGTGCCACCAGTGATTCCTCGGGTTTGGAGACCCAGTACTTC